This T cell receptor (beta chain) was sequenced in a study of blood T cell repertoires in COVID-19 (dated by TCRdb to 2020 to 2022). Concerning the study at large: Samples from collaborators originated in the United States, Italy and Spain and spanned both the acute and convalescent phases of COVID-19. The prospective study material was composed of cDNA or gDNA derived from T cells, B-cell-depleted T cells, or PBMCs. The dataset comprised deeply sampled blood TCRbeta repertoires from subjects exposed to, actively infected with, or recovered from COVID-19. The repertoires were released in a freely available public database intended as a resource for research on the immune response to SARS-CoV-2. The samples were drawn from the first 160 participants of the ongoing ImmuneRACE study and from under 1,500 subjects provided by 6 global collaborators. Sample metadata almost always included a de-identified subject ID, COVID-19 status, age in years and sex. HLA class I and class II types, where available, came from metadata supplied by the sample provider rather than from assay-based typing. Study-level results and caveats: How much clinical and demographic metadata was included differed by source and by participant, and the metadata was provided uncurated.

To note about this clone: The antigen this receptor binds is unknown. There are no base qualities to consult, and no much larger clone falls within one base.

Participants in the prospective study were enrolled through a virtual design, were aged roughly 18 to 90 years, and lived in under 25 United States geographic areas. In the prospective study, participants were assigned to cohorts based on the clinical history participants reported in a screening survey and a study questionnaire. Mobile phlebotomists in the prospective study collected whole blood, serum and a nasopharyngeal or oropharyngeal swab from every participant. Additional blood draws and questionnaires over a roughly two-month period could optionally be provided by prospective study participants. Before DNA extraction, blood samples from the prospective study were shipped at room temperature or frozen. TCRbeta CDR3 regions were amplified from genomic DNA by means of the immunoSEQ Assay, a bias-controlled multiplex PCR. Per the authors' processing: Within the assay, amplification of reference gene primers was used to estimate how many nucleated cells each sample contained. Sequence reads were collapsed and filtered to measure the absolute abundance of every unique TCRbeta CDR3 rearrangement. For each sample, productive Simpson clonality was calculated as the square root of Simpson's diversity index across productive rearrangements. TCRdb took this table from immuneACCESS and kept in-frame rearrangements with V and J called. Such tables lack part of the clones; where checked against another copy, unresolved V genes explain under half of the gap, and the rest is unexplained. The D gene and trimming were derived from the DNA, and the V and J assignments and clone size from that table. The table for this sample lists 150,000 to 200,000 clones; more than 75% of them were counted only once. Around a sixth of the sample rests with the top ten.

V is cut by 6 bases and J by 0 bases, and the space between the germline ends is 8 bases. The CDR3 runs 13 residues from the cysteine to the phenylalanine. The DNA shown is the 39-base CDR3, in frame from base 1. CDR1 and CDR2 were assigned from the germline V gene (reference sequence) as MNHEY and SMNVEV. The sequenced sample consisted of PBMCs or T cells enriched from blood (not recorded which). Here the chain combines TRBV27 and TRBJ1-1, with TRBD1 as a weak D call on 5 bases. The TCR comes from a woman between 45 and 65 years old with acute COVID-19. The nucleotide sequence reads as follows: TGTGCCAGCAGGACAGTATTGAACACTGAAGCTTTCTTT. Translated, it gives CASRTVLNTEAFF.